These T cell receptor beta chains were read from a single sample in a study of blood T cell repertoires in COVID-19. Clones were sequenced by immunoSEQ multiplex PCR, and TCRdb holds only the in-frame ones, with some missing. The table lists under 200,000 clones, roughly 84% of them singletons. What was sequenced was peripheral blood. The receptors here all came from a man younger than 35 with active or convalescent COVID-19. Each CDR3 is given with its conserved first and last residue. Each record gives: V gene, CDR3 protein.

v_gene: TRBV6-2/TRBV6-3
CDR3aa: CASSSPAGGSTGELFF

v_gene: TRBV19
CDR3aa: CASSIFDSVRGQPQHF

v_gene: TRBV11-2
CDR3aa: CASSLRGTSYEQYF

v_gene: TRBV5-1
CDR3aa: CASSTTGDEGDTQYF

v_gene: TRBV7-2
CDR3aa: CASSWGQGNTIYF

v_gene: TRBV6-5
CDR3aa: CASSYSRLATDTQYF

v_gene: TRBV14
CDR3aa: CASSQDLGTSDYEQYF

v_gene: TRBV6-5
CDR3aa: CASSLQGVLGNTIYF

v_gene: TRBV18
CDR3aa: CASSPDRARAYEQYF

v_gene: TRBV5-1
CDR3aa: CASSLRAGPTTDTQYF

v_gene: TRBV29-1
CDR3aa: CSAQTGKDYGYTF

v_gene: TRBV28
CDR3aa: CASSLGGQATSWANVLTF

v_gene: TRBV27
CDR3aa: CASSNGRSYNEQFF

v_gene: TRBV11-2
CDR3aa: CASRRVNSSYNSPLHF

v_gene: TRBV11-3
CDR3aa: CASSQGKSGANVLTF

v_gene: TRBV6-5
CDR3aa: CASSSTSGGYEQYF

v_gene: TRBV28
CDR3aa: CASSSPGLANDYEQYF

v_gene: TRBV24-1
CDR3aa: CATPGQGDQETQYF

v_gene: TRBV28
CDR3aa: CASSPSGSGKTGELFF

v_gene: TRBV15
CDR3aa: CATSPDLQGRAFF

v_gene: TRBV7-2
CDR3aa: CASSSTTGHTEAFF

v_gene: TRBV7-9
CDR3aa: CASSLYDSRSEAFF

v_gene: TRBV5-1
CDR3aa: CASSWGIGRITDTQYF

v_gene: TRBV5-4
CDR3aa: CASSPGQLEKLFF

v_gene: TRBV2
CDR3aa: CASKVEGASNSPLHF

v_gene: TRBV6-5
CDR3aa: CASSLPPWNTGELFF

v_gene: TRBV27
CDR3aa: CASSSGTGGPQPQHF

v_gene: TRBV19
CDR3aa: CASSNAASSYNEQFF

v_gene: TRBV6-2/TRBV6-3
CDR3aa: CASSPGILATEAFF

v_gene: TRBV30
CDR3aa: CAWNYFSGANVLTF

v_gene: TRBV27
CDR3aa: CASSLGGLGPNEQFF

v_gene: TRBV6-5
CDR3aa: CAIGSPGTAGNTIYF

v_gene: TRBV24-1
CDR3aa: CATSDLRDTGELFF

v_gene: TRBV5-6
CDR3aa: CASSYYAASSYNEQFF

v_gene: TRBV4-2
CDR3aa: CASSQDPSRGVEGYTF

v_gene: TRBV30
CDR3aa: CAWSVGSGDHNEQFF

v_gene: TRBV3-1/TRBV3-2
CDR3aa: CASSQGWEGHNEQFF

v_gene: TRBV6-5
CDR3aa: CASSYEAGSTDTQYF

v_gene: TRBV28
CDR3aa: CASRGLAGGNSYNEQFF

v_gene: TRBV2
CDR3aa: CASSPRESNQPQHF

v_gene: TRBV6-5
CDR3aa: CASSFDRVEEQFF

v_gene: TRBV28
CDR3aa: CASSLRRVGELFF